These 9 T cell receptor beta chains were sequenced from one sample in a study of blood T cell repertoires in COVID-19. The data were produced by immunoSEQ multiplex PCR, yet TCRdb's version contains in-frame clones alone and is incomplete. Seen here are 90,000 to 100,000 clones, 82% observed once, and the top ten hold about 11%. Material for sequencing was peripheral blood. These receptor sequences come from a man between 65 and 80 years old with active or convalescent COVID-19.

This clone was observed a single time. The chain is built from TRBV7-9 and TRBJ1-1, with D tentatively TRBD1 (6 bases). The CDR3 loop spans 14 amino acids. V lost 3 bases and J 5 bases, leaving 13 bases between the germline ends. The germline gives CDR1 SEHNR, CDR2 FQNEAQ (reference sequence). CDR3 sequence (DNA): TGTGCCAGCAGCTTTACGGGTGACAGGACTGAAGCTTTCTTT. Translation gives CASSFTGDRTEAFF.

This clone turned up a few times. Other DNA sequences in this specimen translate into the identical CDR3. CDR3 nucleotide sequence: TGCAGCGTTCCGGGGGGGCCCGCTGAGCAGTTCTTC. Protein product: CSVPGGPAEQFF. The chain couples TRBV29-1 to TRBJ2-1, with TRBD2 matching 8 bases. Trimming at V came to 5 bases and at J to 9 bases, leaving 6 bases not matched to a gene. The CDR3 sequence is 12 residues long. CDR1 is SQVTM and CDR2 is ANQGSEA in the germline V gene.

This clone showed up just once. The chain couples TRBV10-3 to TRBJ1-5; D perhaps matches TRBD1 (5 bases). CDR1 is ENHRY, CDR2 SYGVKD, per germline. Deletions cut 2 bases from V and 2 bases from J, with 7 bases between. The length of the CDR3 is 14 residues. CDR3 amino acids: CAISEVGRNQPQHF. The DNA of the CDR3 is TGTGCCATCAGTGAGGTGGGGCGCAATCAGCCCCAGCATTTT.

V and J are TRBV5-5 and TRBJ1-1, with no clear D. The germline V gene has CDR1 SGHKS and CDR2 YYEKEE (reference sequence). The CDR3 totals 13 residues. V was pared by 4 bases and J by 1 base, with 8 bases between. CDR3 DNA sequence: TGTGCCAGCAGCCTGAGCCCGAACACTGAAGCTTTCTTT. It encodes CASSLSPNTEAFF. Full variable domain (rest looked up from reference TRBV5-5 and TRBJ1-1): DAGVTQSPTHLIKTRGQQVTLRCSPISGHKSVSWYQQVLGQGPQFIFQYYEKEERGRGNFPDRFSARQFPNYSSELNVNALLLGDSALYLCASSLSPNTEAFFGQGTRLTVV.

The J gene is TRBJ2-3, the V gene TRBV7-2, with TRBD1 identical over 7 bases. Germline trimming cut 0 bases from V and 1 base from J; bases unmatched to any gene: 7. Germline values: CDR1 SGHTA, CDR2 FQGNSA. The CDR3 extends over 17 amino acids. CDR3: CASSLAPKGAGTDTQYF. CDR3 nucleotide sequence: TGTGCCAGCAGCTTAGCCCCAAAGGGGGCCGGCACAGATACGCAGTATTTT. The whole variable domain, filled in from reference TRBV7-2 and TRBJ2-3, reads GAGVSQSPSNKVTEKGKDVELRCDPISGHTALYWYRQSLGQGLEFLIYFQGNSAPDKSGLPSDRFSAERTGGSVSTLTIQRTQQEDSAVYLCASSLAPKGAGTDTQYFGPGTRLTVL.

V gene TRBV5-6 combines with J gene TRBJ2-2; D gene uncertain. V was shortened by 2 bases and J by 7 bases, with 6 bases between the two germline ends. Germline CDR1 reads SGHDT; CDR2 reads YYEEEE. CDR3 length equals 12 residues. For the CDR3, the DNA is TGTGCCAGCAGCTTTCCCATCGGGGAGCTGTTTTTT. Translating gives CASSFPIGELFF.

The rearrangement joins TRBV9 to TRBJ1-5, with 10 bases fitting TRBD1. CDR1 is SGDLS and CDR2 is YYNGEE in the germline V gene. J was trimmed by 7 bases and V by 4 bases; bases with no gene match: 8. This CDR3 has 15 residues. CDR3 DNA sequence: TGTGCCAGCAGCCCGTCCGGGACAGGGGACCAGCCCCAGCATTTT. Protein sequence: CASSPSGTGDQPQHF.

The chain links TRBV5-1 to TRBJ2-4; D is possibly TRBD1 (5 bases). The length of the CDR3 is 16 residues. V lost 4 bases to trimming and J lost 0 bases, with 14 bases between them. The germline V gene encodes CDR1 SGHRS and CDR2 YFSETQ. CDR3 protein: CASSPDISLAKNIQYF. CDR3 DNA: TGCGCCAGCAGCCCGGACATTAGTTTAGCCAAAAACATTCAGTACTTC.

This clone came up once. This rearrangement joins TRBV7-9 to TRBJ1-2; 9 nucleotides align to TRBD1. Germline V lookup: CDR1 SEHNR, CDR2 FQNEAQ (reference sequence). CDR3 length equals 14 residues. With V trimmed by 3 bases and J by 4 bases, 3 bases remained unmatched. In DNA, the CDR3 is TGTGCCAGCAGCTTCGACAGGGGGTCCTATGGCTACACCTTC. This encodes CASSFDRGSYGYTF.